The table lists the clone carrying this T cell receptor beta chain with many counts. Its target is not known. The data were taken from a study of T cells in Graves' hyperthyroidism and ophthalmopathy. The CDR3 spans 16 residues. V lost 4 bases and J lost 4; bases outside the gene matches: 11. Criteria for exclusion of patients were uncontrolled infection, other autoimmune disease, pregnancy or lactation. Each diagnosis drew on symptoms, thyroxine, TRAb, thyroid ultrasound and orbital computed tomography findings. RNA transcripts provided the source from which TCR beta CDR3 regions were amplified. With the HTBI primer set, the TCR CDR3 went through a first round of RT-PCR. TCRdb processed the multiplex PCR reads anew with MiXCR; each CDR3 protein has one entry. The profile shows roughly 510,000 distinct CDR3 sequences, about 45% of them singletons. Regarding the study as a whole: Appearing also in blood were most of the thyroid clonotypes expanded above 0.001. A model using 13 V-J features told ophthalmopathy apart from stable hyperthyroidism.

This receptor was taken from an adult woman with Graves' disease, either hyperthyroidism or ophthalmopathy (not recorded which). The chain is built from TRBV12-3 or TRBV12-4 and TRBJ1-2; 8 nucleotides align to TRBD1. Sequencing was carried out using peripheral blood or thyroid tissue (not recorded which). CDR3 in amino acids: CASSSDRVFPVYGYTF. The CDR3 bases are TGTGCCAGCAGTTCGGACAGGGTTTTCCCCGTCTATGGCTACACCTTC.